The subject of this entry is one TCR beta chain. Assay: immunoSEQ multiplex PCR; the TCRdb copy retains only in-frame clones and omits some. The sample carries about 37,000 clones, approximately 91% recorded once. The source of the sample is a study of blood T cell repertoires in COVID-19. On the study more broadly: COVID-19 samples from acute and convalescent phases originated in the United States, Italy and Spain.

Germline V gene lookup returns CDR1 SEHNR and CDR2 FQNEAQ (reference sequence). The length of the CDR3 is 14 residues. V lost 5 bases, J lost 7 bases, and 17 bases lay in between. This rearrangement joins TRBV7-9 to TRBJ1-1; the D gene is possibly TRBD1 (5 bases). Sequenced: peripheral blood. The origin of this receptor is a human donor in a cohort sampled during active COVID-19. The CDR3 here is CASSRLGGSVEAFF. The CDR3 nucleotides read TGTGCCAGCAGCCGCCTCGGGGGGTCGGTTGAAGCTTTCTTT. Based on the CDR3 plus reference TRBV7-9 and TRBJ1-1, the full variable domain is DTGVSQNPRHKITKRGQNVTFRCDPISEHNRLYWYRQTLGQGPEFLTYFQNEAQLEKSRLLSDRFSAERPKGSFSTLEIQRTEQGDSAMYLCASSRLGGSVEAFFGQGTRLTVV.